The 25 T cell receptor beta chains in this list originate from one sample, sequenced in a study of cytomegalovirus exposure and HLA in healthy donors. Vbeta (60) and Jbeta (13) primers were used in the PCR. Repertoires were generated with immunoSEQ multiplex PCR, while TCRdb's copy carries only in-frame clones and drops some. The data hold roughly 150,000 clones, with roughly 80% observed a single time. Sequenced: PBMCs. The receptor set was obtained from a young man in good health and CMV-seronegative.

The rearrangement uses TRBV7-8 and TRBJ2-5; TRBD1 matches at 9 bases. CDR3 length: 17 residues. V trimming: 3 bases; J trimming: 0 bases; junction bases outside the gene matches: 8. Germline CDR1 reads SGHVS; CDR2 reads FQNEAQ. CDR3 nucleotides: TGTGCCAGCAGCTTCCCTGAGGGGACAGGGCACCAAGAGACCCAGTACTTC. Translating it yields CASSFPEGTGHQETQYF. The complete variable domain, with remaining parts taken from reference TRBV7-8 and TRBJ2-5, reads GAGVSQSPRYKVAKRGQDVALRCDPISGHVSLFWYQQALGQGPEFLTYFQNEAQLDKSGLPSDRFFAERPEGSVSTLKIQRTQQEDSAVYLCASSFPEGTGHQETQYFGPGTRLLVL.

This chain connects TRBV28 to TRBJ1-2; tentatively, D is TRBD1 (6 bases). The V end lost 2 bases, the J end lost 7 bases, and 11 bases lay between the germline ends. The germline gives CDR1 MDHEN, CDR2 SYDVKM. The CDR3 loop spans 13 amino acids. Here the CDR3 reads CASSLPGARGYTF. CDR3 nucleotides: TGTGCCAGCAGTTTACCAGGGGCGCGTGGCTACACCTTC.

This clone was found once. This chain links TRBV18 with TRBJ2-3; D not certain. CDR1 and CDR2 (germline): KGHSH, LQKENI. The CDR3 totals 16 residues. Trimming left V 3 bases short and J 0 bases short, with 13 bases between. As DNA, the CDR3 is TGTGCCAGCTCACCCTCAAACCAGTGGAGCACAGATACGCAGTATTTT. This sequence encodes CASSPSNQWSTDTQYF.

The rearrangement uses TRBV11-2 and TRBJ2-7; 8 bases map to TRBD2. V was clipped by 6 bases and J by 3 bases; unmatched bases: 10. The CDR3 has 15 residues. Germline-derived CDR1 and CDR2 are SGHAT and FQNNGV. Here the CDR3 reads CASRLMGLGGYEQYF. DNA of the CDR3: TGTGCCAGCAGGCTAATGGGACTAGGGGGCTACGAGCAGTACTTC. Drawing the rest from reference TRBV11-2 and TRBJ2-7, the complete variable domain is EAGVAQSPRYKIIEKRQSVAFWCNPISGHATLYWYQQILGQGPKLLIQFQNNGVVDDSQLPKDRFSAERLKGVDSTLKIQPAKLEDSAVYLCASRLMGLGGYEQYFGPGTRLTVT.

The rearrangement links TRBV28 to TRBJ2-7, with D unclear. V lost 5 bases to trimming and J lost 4 bases, with 15 bases between them. Germline V gene lookup returns CDR1 MDHEN and CDR2 SYDVKM. This CDR3 has 14 amino acids. The CDR3 DNA sequence: TGTGCCAGCAGTCCCGGGTGGAGATCTTACGAGCAGTACTTC. It encodes CASSPGWRSYEQYF.

V and J are TRBV27 and TRBJ2-3; 8 bases are a match to TRBD2. The V and J ends lost 6 bases and 2 bases, in that order; junction bases with no gene match: 19. From germline, CDR1 is MNHEY and CDR2 SMNVEV (reference sequence). The CDR3 loop spans 19 amino acids. The CDR3 nucleotides are TGTGCCAGCAGGATGCTGGGGACTAGATTTAAAATCATCACAGATACGCAGTATTTT. It codes for CASRMLGTRFKIITDTQYF.

V and J are TRBV9 and TRBJ2-7; no reliable D call. The V gene lost 7 bases and the J gene lost 2 bases, with 16 bases spanning the gap. This CDR3 has 14 amino acids. CDR1 and CDR2 from the germline V gene are SGDLS and YYNGEE. The chain's CDR3 is CASLERLTTYEQYF. DNA of the CDR3: TGTGCCAGCCTAGAAAGACTTACTACCTACGAGCAGTACTTC.

The chain is built from TRBV7-2 and TRBJ2-2; 7 nucleotides align to TRBD1. Trimming took 2 bases from V and 5 from J; bases not matched to a gene: 5. Looked up from germline, CDR1 is SGHTA and CDR2 is FQGNSA. This CDR3 comprises 15 residues. The CDR3 DNA follows: TGTGCCAGCAGCTTATGGGGCAGGGGGACCGGGGAGCTGTTTTTT. Encoded protein: CASSLWGRGTGELFF.

This clone was counted a single time. This sequence joins TRBV28 and TRBJ1-2; no reliable D call. The CDR3 totals 13 residues. V lost 6 bases and J 3 bases, leaving 11 bases between the germline ends. Germline loops: CDR1 MDHEN, CDR2 SYDVKM. This chain's CDR3 is CASRPGPDYGYTF. The CDR3 DNA follows: TGTGCCAGCAGACCAGGTCCGGACTATGGCTACACCTTC.

The gene calls are TRBV28 and TRBJ2-3; 11 nucleotides agree with TRBD2. The germline CDR1 and CDR2 sequences are MDHEN and SYDVKM. J lost 2 bases, V lost 5 bases, and 9 bases had no gene match. The CDR3 spans 17 residues. Here the CDR3 reads CASSIPGLADFTDTQYF. The DNA of the CDR3 is TGTGCCAGCAGTATCCCGGGACTAGCGGATTTCACAGATACGCAGTATTTT.

This clone was recorded many times. The V and J genes are TRBV19 and TRBJ2-1; 9 nucleotides match TRBD2. This CDR3 is 15 amino acids long. CDR1 and CDR2 from the germline V gene are LNHDA and SQIVND (reference sequence). After removal of 3 bases from V and 9 bases from J, the junction contained 9 bases not matched to a gene. CDR3 protein: CASSIQGGRAAEQFF. The CDR3 nucleotides read TGTGCCAGTAGTATCCAGGGCGGGAGGGCCGCTGAGCAGTTCTTC.

This chain uses TRBV18 with TRBJ2-5; 8 bases are a match to TRBD1. The trim removed 2 bases at V and 11 bases at J, leaving 10 bases unmatched. CDR3 length: 14 amino acids. The germline gives CDR1 KGHSH, CDR2 LQKENI. In DNA form, the CDR3 reads TGTGCCAGCTCACCAGGGCAGGGGGCAAATGAGCAGTACTTC. Amino acid sequence: CASSPGQGANEQYF.

This clone has just a few counts. V and J are TRBV4-3 and TRBJ1-5, with a weak D call TRBD1 (5 bases). Germline V gene sequence: CDR1 LGHNA, CDR2 YSLEER. The CDR3 consists of 15 residues. Trimming pared 0 bases from V and 3 bases from J, leaving 9 bases between. The CDR3 sequence is CASSQDGGTNQPQHF. CDR3 coding DNA: TGCGCCAGCAGCCAAGATGGAGGGACCAATCAGCCCCAGCATTTT.

The rearrangement joins TRBV10-3 to TRBJ1-5, with D maybe TRBD1 (5 bases). The CDR3 has 13 amino acids. CDR1 is ENHRY, CDR2 SYGVKD, per germline. V shed 4 bases and J shed 5 bases, with 9 bases lying between them. The CDR3 DNA reads TGTGCCATCAGTGGCAGGGTGGATCAGCCCCAGCATTTT. Translation: CAISGRVDQPQHF.

The V call is TRBV27, the J call TRBJ2-7; TRBD1 matches 9 bases. Germline CDR1 is MNHEY and CDR2 is SMNVEV (reference sequence). There are 15 residues in the CDR3. V was clipped by 6 bases and J by 6 bases; unmatched bases: 12. The CDR3 loop is CASSNRDRVKTEQYF. The CDR3 DNA follows: TGTGCCAGCAGCAACCGGGACAGGGTAAAGACCGAGCAGTACTTC.

The V and J genes are TRBV28 and TRBJ1-5, with D unclear. CDR1 is MDHEN, CDR2 SYDVKM, per germline. CDR3 length: 14 amino acids. Trimming took 5 bases from V and 8 from J, leaving 16 bases between them. CDR3 amino acids: CASSPGGPAKPQHF. As DNA, the CDR3 is TGTGCCAGCAGTCCTGGAGGACCCGCAAAGCCCCAGCATTTT.

The rearrangement links TRBV10-3 to TRBJ2-7; 8 nucleotides match TRBD2. The CDR3 length is 13 residues. Germline CDR1 is ENHRY and CDR2 is SYGVKD. The V and J ends lost 6 bases and 1 base, in that order; junction bases with no gene match: 2. This chain's CDR3 is CAIRAGGSYEQYF. The CDR3 DNA reads TGTGCCATCAGGGCGGGAGGATCCTACGAGCAGTACTTC.

This rearrangement joins TRBV5-1 to TRBJ2-1; D not resolved. The CDR3 contains 12 residues. Trimming took 0 bases from V and 4 from J, leaving 2 bases between them. Germline values: CDR1 SGHRS, CDR2 YFSETQ. CDR3 protein: CASSLAYNEQFF. The CDR3 nucleotides are TGCGCCAGCAGCTTGGCTTACAATGAGCAGTTCTTC.

The DNA for the CDR3 is TGCAGCGTTGAAAGGCGGGTGGGAGAGCAGTACTTC. Encoded protein: CSVERRVGEQYF. The V call is TRBV29-1, the J call TRBJ2-7, with D maybe TRBD2 (5 bases). Germline V gene sequence: CDR1 SQVTM, CDR2 ANQGSEA. V lost 2 bases to trimming and J lost 7 bases, with 12 bases between them. The CDR3 consists of 12 residues.

V gene TRBV29-1 combines with J gene TRBJ2-7; the D gene is possibly TRBD2 (5 bases). The CDR3 covers 12 residues. V lost 4 bases, J lost 0 bases, and 7 bases lay in between. The V gene's germline CDR1 is SQVTM and CDR2 ANQGSEA. The CDR3, as DNA: TGCAGCGTTGTCGGGAACTCCTACGAGCAGTACTTC. Translation gives CSVVGNSYEQYF.

This clone was observed a single time. This sequence joins TRBV4-1 and TRBJ2-1; TRBD2 matches 7 bases. Germline values: CDR1 MGHRA, CDR2 YSYEKL. This CDR3 has 15 residues. The junction had 3 bases not matched to a gene; V was cut back by 1 base and J by 3 bases. The CDR3 loop reads CASSQVAGDYNEQFF. CDR3 nucleotides: TGCGCCAGCAGCCAAGTGGCGGGGGACTACAATGAGCAGTTCTTC.

The rearrangement uses TRBV28 and TRBJ1-3, with D perhaps TRBD1 (5 bases). Germline loops: CDR1 MDHEN, CDR2 SYDVKM. The ends were cut back, 6 bases at V and 0 bases at J, with 15 bases in the middle. This CDR3 is 16 amino acids long. The CDR3 loop reads CASSLGGAHSGNTIYF. The CDR3 DNA is TGTGCCAGCAGCCTGGGGGGAGCCCACTCTGGAAACACCATATATTTT. The entire variable domain, with the rest obtained from reference TRBV28 and TRBJ1-3, is as follows: DVKVTQSSRYLVKRTGEKVFLECVQDMDHENMFWYRQDPGLGLRLIYFSYDVKMKEKGDIPEGYSVSREKKERFSLILESASTNQTSMYLCASSLGGAHSGNTIYFGEGSWLTVV.

V and J are TRBV7-2 and TRBJ2-1; 13 bases are a match to TRBD2. The germline V gene encodes CDR1 SGHTA and CDR2 FQGNSA. This CDR3 region has 15 residues. Trimming cost V 5 bases and J 13 bases; bases outside gene matches: 11. CDR3 protein: CASSGLAGEWTDQFF. CDR3 bases: TGTGCCAGCAGCGGACTAGCGGGAGAATGGACGGACCAGTTCTTC.

This chain connects TRBV18 to TRBJ2-2, with 8 nucleotides matching TRBD2. V trimming: 6 bases; J trimming: 4 bases; junction bases outside the gene matches: 1. In germline, CDR1 is KGHSH, CDR2 LQKENI. CDR3 length: 13 amino acids. CDR3 nucleotides: TGTGCCAGCTCTGCGGGGGGCACCGGGGAGCTGTTTTTT. It encodes CASSAGGTGELFF.

This chain links TRBV19 with TRBJ2-3; 10 nucleotides align to TRBD2. V trimming: 5 bases; J trimming: 4 bases; junction bases outside the gene matches: 6. The germline CDR1 and CDR2 sequences are LNHDA and SQIVND (reference sequence). CDR3 length: 15 residues. The CDR3 here is CASSFSSGSSDTQYF. The CDR3 DNA is TGTGCCAGTAGTTTTTCTAGCGGGAGTTCAGATACGCAGTATTTT.